A single sample gave rise to the 24 T cell receptor beta chains below, sequenced in a study of OX40 agonist ivuxolimab in advanced cancers. Measured with immunoSEQ multiplex PCR; TCRdb has only the in-frame clones, and not every one. The sample contains 50,000 to 65,000 clones, around 90% of which appear only once. Sequencing was performed on CD4+ or CD8+ T cells sorted from blood, taken in a trial of the OX40 agonist ivuxolimab. The receptor set was obtained from an adult with an advanced solid tumor such as melanoma, head and neck, liver or kidney cancer.

The chain is built from TRBV20-1 and TRBJ2-1, with D uncertain. The V end lost 8 bases, the J end lost 12 bases, and 17 bases lay between the germline ends. Germline V gene data show CDR1 as DFQATT and CDR2 as SNEGSKA (reference sequence). The CDR3 is made up of 11 amino acids. CDR3 loop: CSLPLVVGQFF. CDR3 nucleotides: TGCAGTCTACCACTTGTCGTTGGGCAGTTCTTC.

The chain combines TRBV11-3 with TRBJ2-1; 9 bases are a match to TRBD1. This CDR3 has 13 amino acids. Germline CDR1 reads SGHNT; CDR2 reads YENEEA. V dropped 8 bases and J dropped 8; count of bases not matched to a gene: 7. The CDR3, as DNA: TGTGCCAGCGGGGGACAGGGAACCGATGAGCAGTTCTTC. Its protein is CASGGQGTDEQFF.

The genes are TRBV5-1 and TRBJ2-2; D remains ambiguous. CDR1 is SGHRS, CDR2 YFSETQ, per germline. The CDR3 covers 13 residues. V lost 0 bases and J 3 bases, leaving 3 bases between the germline ends. The CDR3 DNA is TGCGCCAGCAGCTTGGAATACACCGGGGAGCTGTTTTTT. It specifies CASSLEYTGELFF.

V and J are TRBV10-1 and TRBJ2-3; D is unresolved. The CDR3 is 12 amino acids. Germline CDR1 is WNHNN and CDR2 is SYGVQD (reference sequence). V lost 3 bases and J 0 bases, leaving 1 base between the germline ends. CDR3 sequence (DNA): TGCGCCAGCAGTGACAGCACAGATACGCAGTATTTT. Protein: CASSDSTDTQYF.

This chain joins TRBV7-3 and TRBJ2-2; 10 nucleotides match TRBD2. V dropped 5 bases and J dropped 0; count of bases not matched to a gene: 9. This CDR3 comprises 18 residues. The germline V gene encodes CDR1 SGHTA and CDR2 FQGTGA. CDR3 sequence (DNA): TGTGCCAGCAGCGCAAGTCCTAGCGGGAGAGCGAACACCGGGGAGCTGTTTTTT. Its protein is CASSASPSGRANTGELFF.

This clone was seen just once. The J gene is TRBJ2-6, the V gene TRBV10-3; D remains unclear. There are 15 residues in the CDR3. From germline, CDR1 is ENHRY and CDR2 SYGVKD. Trimming removed 2 bases from V and 2 bases from J, with 7 bases in between. The CDR3: CAISEVGTGANVLTF. DNA for the CDR3: TGTGCCATCAGTGAGGTAGGGACTGGGGCCAACGTCCTGACTTTC.

This clone was counted a single time. V is TRBV5-1 and J is TRBJ1-4, with 8 bases lining up with TRBD1. This CDR3 contains 15 residues. V was pared by 0 bases and J by 6 bases, with 4 bases of the junction left unmatched. Germline-derived CDR1 and CDR2 are SGHRS and YFSETQ. This CDR3 reads CASSLEGRGHEKLFF. In nucleotides, the CDR3 is TGCGCCAGCAGCTTGGAGGGCAGGGGGCATGAAAAACTGTTTTTT.

The rearrangement joins TRBV30 to TRBJ2-7, with D hard to call. V was clipped by 1 base and J by 2 bases, with 9 bases between them. The CDR3 is 13 amino acids. Germline CDR1 GTSNPN, CDR2 SVGIG (reference sequence). The CDR3 DNA sequence: TGTGCCTGGAGTGGGCAGCCACCCTACGAGCAGTACTTC. Its translation: CAWSGQPPYEQYF. The full variable domain, rest sourced from reference TRBV30 and TRBJ2-7, is SQTIHQWPATLVQPVGSPLSLECTVEGTSNPNLYWYRQAAGRGLQLLFYSVGIGQISSEVPQNLSASRPQDRQFILSSKKLLLSDSGFYLCAWSGQPPYEQYFGPGTRLTVT.

The genes are TRBV5-1 and TRBJ2-5; possible D gene TRBD1, 5 bases. In germline, CDR1 is SGHRS, CDR2 YFSETQ. The CDR3 sequence is 16 residues long. The V gene lost 4 bases and the J gene lost 0 bases, with 16 bases spanning the gap. CDR3 in amino acids: CASSPTPTGDQETQYF. The CDR3 nucleotides are TGCGCCAGCAGCCCGACCCCCACAGGTGACCAAGAGACCCAGTACTTC.

The chain combines TRBV19 with TRBJ1-4; D gene ambiguous. The CDR3 loop spans 16 amino acids. Trimming cost V 3 bases and J 3 bases, with 14 bases left between them. Per the germline V gene, CDR1 is LNHDA and CDR2 is SQIVND (reference sequence). The CDR3 protein is CASSIEGIPSNEKLFF. The DNA of the CDR3 is TGTGCCAGTAGTATCGAAGGGATTCCCTCTAATGAAAAACTGTTTTTT.

A single count supports this clone. The V call is TRBV7-9, the J call TRBJ2-1; D tentatively reads TRBD1 or TRBD2 (5 bases each). V gave up 6 bases and J gave up 3 bases, with 12 bases separating them. Germline V CDR1 and CDR2: SEHNR, FQNEAQ (reference sequence). The CDR3 has 14 amino acids. CDR3 coding DNA: TGTGCCAGCAGTCCGGGGCAGAACTACAATGAGCAGTTCTTC. Translation: CASSPGQNYNEQFF. Full variable domain (missing parts from reference TRBV7-9 and TRBJ2-1): DTGVSQNPRHKITKRGQNVTFRCDPISEHNRLYWYRQTLGQGPEFLTYFQNEAQLEKSRLLSDRFSAERPKGSFSTLEIQRTEQGDSAMYLCASSPGQNYNEQFFGPGTRLTVL.

The rearrangement links TRBV7-3 to TRBJ2-3, with 9 nucleotides matching TRBD1. Germline lookup yields CDR1 SGHTA and CDR2 FQGTGA. Trimming cost V 5 bases and J 1 base; bases outside gene matches: 7. The CDR3 contains 16 residues. The CDR3 DNA reads TGTGCCAGCAGCACGACAGACAGGGGGGGCACAGATACGCAGTATTTT. It is translated as CASSTTDRGGTDTQYF. The full variable domain, its missing parts supplied by reference TRBV7-3 and TRBJ2-3, is GAGVSQTPSNKVTEKGKYVELRCDPISGHTALYWYRQSLGQGPEFLIYFQGTGAADDSGLPNDRFFAVRPEGSVSTLKIQRTERGDSAVYLCASSTTDRGGTDTQYFGPGTRLTVL.

The genes are TRBV5-1 and TRBJ2-7; 10 bases are a match to TRBD1. The CDR3 totals 15 residues. The V segment lost 4 bases and the J segment 3 bases; nucleotides outside the gene matches: 7. The germline CDR1 and CDR2 sequences are SGHRS and YFSETQ. CDR3 residues: CASSQIGTGDYEQYF. The CDR3 region has the DNA TGCGCCAGCAGCCAAATCGGGACAGGGGACTACGAGCAGTACTTC.

The rearrangement joins TRBV11-2 to TRBJ1-1; D gene unclear. Trimming took 4 bases from V and 1 from J, leaving 7 bases between them. Germline loops: CDR1 SGHAT, CDR2 FQNNGV. The CDR3 extends over 13 amino acids. The CDR3 sequence: CASSSFENTEAFF. As DNA, the CDR3 is TGTGCCAGCAGCTCCTTCGAGAACACTGAAGCTTTCTTT.

The rearrangement uses TRBV28 and TRBJ1-2, with D hard to call. Germline assignment: CDR1 MDHEN and CDR2 SYDVKM. Deletions cut 4 bases from V and 8 bases from J, with 17 bases between. The CDR3 consists of 14 residues. CDR3 DNA sequence: TGTGCCAGCAGTTCGGCTCTTCCCCCGTCGGGCTACACCTTC. It codes for CASSSALPPSGYTF.

The chain combines TRBV9 with TRBJ2-3, with D unclear. The CDR3 is made up of 15 amino acids. Germline CDR1 is SGDLS and CDR2 is YYNGEE. V lost 3 bases, J lost 2 bases, and 13 bases lay in between. CDR3 DNA: TGTGCCAGCAGCGCCACCGTTGGGGTCACAGATACGCAGTATTTT. Translated, it gives CASSATVGVTDTQYF.

The V and J genes are TRBV7-8 and TRBJ1-5; D is uncertain. Trimming stripped 1 base from V and 6 bases from J, with 7 bases between. The germline gives CDR1 SGHVS, CDR2 FQNEAQ. The CDR3 is 13 residues long. The DNA of the CDR3 is TGTGCCAGCAGCTTAGAAAGGGCTCAGCCCCAGCATTTT. Protein: CASSLERAQPQHF. The full variable domain, rest sourced from reference TRBV7-8 and TRBJ1-5, is GAGVSQSPRYKVAKRGQDVALRCDPISGHVSLFWYQQALGQGPEFLTYFQNEAQLDKSGLPSDRFFAERPEGSVSTLKIQRTQQEDSAVYLCASSLERAQPQHFGDGTRLSIL.

The sample holds one count of this clone. This chain joins TRBV28 and TRBJ2-7; 12 nucleotides match TRBD1. V gave up 5 bases and J gave up 5 bases; unmatched junction bases: 10. Per germline, CDR1 MDHEN and CDR2 SYDVKM. This CDR3 region has 16 residues. The CDR3 nucleotides are TGTGCCAGCAGTAACCCGGGACAGGGGGCGAAAGACGAGCAGTACTTC. Its translation: CASSNPGQGAKDEQYF.

The genes are TRBV5-1 and TRBJ2-1; D may be TRBD1 (6 bases). V was clipped by 2 bases and J by 10 bases, with 16 bases between them. Germline V gene data show CDR1 as SGHRS and CDR2 as YFSETQ. CDR3 length: 14 residues. CDR3 amino acids: CASSLQGWGLEQFF. In DNA, the CDR3 is TGCGCCAGCAGCTTACAGGGTTGGGGGTTAGAGCAGTTCTTC. Full variable domain (missing parts from reference TRBV5-1 and TRBJ2-1): KAGVTQTPRYLIKTRGQQVTLSCSPISGHRSVSWYQQTPGQGLQFLFEYFSETQRNKGNFPGRFSGRQFSNSRSEMNVSTLELGDSALYLCASSLQGWGLEQFFGPGTRLTVL.

The gene calls are TRBV4-1 and TRBJ2-7; 15 nucleotides agree with TRBD2. V gave up 1 base and J gave up 5 bases; unmatched junction bases: 3. There are 16 residues in the CDR3. Germline V gene sequence: CDR1 MGHRA, CDR2 YSYEKL. The CDR3 region has the DNA TGCGCCAGCAGCCAAGGAGGACTAGCGGGAGGGGACGAGCAGTACTTC. Amino acid sequence: CASSQGGLAGGDEQYF.

V is TRBV6-1 and J is TRBJ2-7; tentatively, D is TRBD1 (5 bases). V was pared by 6 bases and J by 2 bases, with 11 bases between. Germline V gene data show CDR1 as MNHNS and CDR2 as SASEGT. The CDR3 covers 13 residues. The CDR3 DNA is TGTGCCAGCAGCGCGACGGACACCTACGAGCAGTACTTC. This codes for CASSATDTYEQYF.

J is TRBJ2-7 and V is TRBV28; the match to TRBD2 covers 12 bases. The germline V gene has CDR1 MDHEN and CDR2 SYDVKM. The CDR3 length is 16 residues. V gave up 5 bases and J gave up 5 bases; unmatched junction bases: 10. In DNA form, the CDR3 reads TGTGCCAGCAGTCTTGGACTAGCGGGGACGGGCGACGAGCAGTACTTC. Its protein product is CASSLGLAGTGDEQYF. The full variable domain, rest sourced from reference TRBV28 and TRBJ2-7, is DVKVTQSSRYLVKRTGEKVFLECVQDMDHENMFWYRQDPGLGLRLIYFSYDVKMKEKGDIPEGYSVSREKKERFSLILESASTNQTSMYLCASSLGLAGTGDEQYFGPGTRLTVT.

This clone has a handful of counts. The chain combines TRBV27 with TRBJ1-1; unclear D gene. CDR1 and CDR2 from the germline V gene are MNHEY and SMNVEV (reference sequence). The germline V and J ends were trimmed by 4 bases and 1 base, with 7 bases remaining between them. The CDR3 consists of 13 residues. The CDR3 sequence: CASSSNTNTEAFF. The CDR3 DNA reads as TGTGCCAGCAGTTCCAATACGAACACTGAAGCTTTCTTT.

The V call is TRBV28, the J call TRBJ1-2; no definite D call. This CDR3 has 12 residues. V lost 2 bases and J 5 bases, leaving 6 bases between the germline ends. The V gene's germline CDR1 is MDHEN and CDR2 SYDVKM. The CDR3 bases are TGTGCCAGCAGTTTAGATCGGTATGGCTACACCTTC. Its protein is CASSLDRYGYTF.